A single sample gave rise to the 6 T cell receptor beta chains below, sequenced in a study of response to subunit inactivated influenza vaccine. TCRdb re-derived calls from the RT-PCR reads in MiXCR, one entry per CDR3 protein. The sample contains about 780,000 distinct CDR3 sequences, approximately 17% of which appear only once. The specimen was PBMCs from blood, collected more than 4 days after vaccination. The receptor source for this set is a man in his fifties who received an inactivated influenza vaccine.

This clonotype has just a few counts. The J gene is TRBJ2-3, the V gene TRBV7-2, with D maybe TRBD2 (6 bases). V gave up 5 bases and J gave up 2 bases, with 14 bases separating them. The CDR3 runs to 15 residues. Per germline, CDR1 SGHTA and CDR2 FQGNSA. The DNA of the CDR3 is TGTGCCAGCAGCGTCGGGACTTTTCTCACAGATACGCAGTATTTT. Protein product: CASSVGTFLTDTQYF.

The gene calls are TRBV11-2 and TRBJ2-3; D is possibly TRBD1 (5 bases). The germline V gene has CDR1 SGHAT and CDR2 FQNNGV. CDR3 length: 17 amino acids. V was cut by 4 bases and J by 0 bases, with 17 bases left in between. The CDR3 bases are TGTGCCAGCAGCTCACAGGCGGCCAGATCTAGCACAGATACGCAGTATTTT. Encoded protein: CASSSQAARSSTDTQYF.

This CDR3 is CASSIFGTNVYEQYF. CDR3 nucleotide sequence: TGTGCCAGCAGCATTTTCGGGACTAACGTCTACGAGCAGTACTTC. The chain has TRBV5-4 and TRBJ2-7, with 7 bases that match TRBD2. CDR1 and CDR2 (germline): SGHNT, YYREEE (reference sequence). This CDR3 contains 15 residues. V lost 4 bases and J lost 3; bases outside the gene matches: 10.

The chain is built from TRBV10-3 and TRBJ2-2; 8 nucleotides align to TRBD2. CDR3 length: 14 amino acids. Germline trimming cut 2 bases from V and 4 bases from J; bases unmatched to any gene: 0. Per germline, CDR1 ENHRY and CDR2 SYGVKD. The CDR3 DNA is TGTGCCATCAGTGAGGGGACTAGCACCGGGGAGCTGTTTTTT. The encoded protein is CAISEGTSTGELFF.

This clonotype was seen a few times. V usage is TRBV15 and J usage is TRBJ2-5; 9 positions match TRBD1. V was pared by 5 bases and J by 0 bases, with 4 bases of the junction left unmatched. There are 15 residues in the CDR3. Germline CDR1 reads LNHNV; CDR2 reads YYDKDF (reference sequence). The CDR3: CATSRDRGYQETQYF. In nucleotides, the CDR3 is TGTGCCACCAGCCGTGACAGGGGGTACCAAGAGACCCAGTACTTC. Full variable domain (rest looked up from reference TRBV15 and TRBJ2-5): DAMVIQNPRYQVTQFGKPVTLSCSQTLNHNVMYWYQQKSSQAPKLLFHYYDKDFNNEADTPDNFQSRRPNTSFCFLDIRSPGLGDTAMYLCATSRDRGYQETQYFGPGTRLLVL.

The table lists this clonotype with a few counts. The rearrangement joins TRBV12-3 or TRBV12-4 to TRBJ1-2; TRBD1 might be the D (5 bases). Trimming left V 3 bases short and J 10 bases short, with 27 bases between. The CDR3 is made up of 17 amino acids. The CDR3 here is CASSFGWGGEDGMLYTF. For the CDR3, the DNA is TGTGCCAGCAGTTTTGGGTGGGGGGGGGAAGACGGCATGCTCTACACCTTC.